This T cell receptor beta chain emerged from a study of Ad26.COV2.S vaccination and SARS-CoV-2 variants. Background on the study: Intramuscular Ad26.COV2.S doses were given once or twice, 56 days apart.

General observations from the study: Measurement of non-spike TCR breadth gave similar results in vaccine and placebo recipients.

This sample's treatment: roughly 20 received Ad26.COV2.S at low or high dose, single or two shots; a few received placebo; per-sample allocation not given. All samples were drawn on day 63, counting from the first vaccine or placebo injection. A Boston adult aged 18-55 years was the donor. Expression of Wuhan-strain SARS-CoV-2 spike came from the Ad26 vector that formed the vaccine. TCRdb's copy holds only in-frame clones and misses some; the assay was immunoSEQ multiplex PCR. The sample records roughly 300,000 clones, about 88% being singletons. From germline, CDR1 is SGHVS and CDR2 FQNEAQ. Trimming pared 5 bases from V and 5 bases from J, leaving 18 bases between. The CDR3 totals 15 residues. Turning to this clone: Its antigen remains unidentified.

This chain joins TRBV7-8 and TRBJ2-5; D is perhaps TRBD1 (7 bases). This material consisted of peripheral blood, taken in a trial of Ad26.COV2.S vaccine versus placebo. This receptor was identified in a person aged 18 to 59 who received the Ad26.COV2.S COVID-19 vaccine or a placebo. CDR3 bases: TGTGCCAGCAGCCCACGACGGCAGGGGGGCGAGACCCAGTACTTC. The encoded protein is CASSPRRQGGETQYF.